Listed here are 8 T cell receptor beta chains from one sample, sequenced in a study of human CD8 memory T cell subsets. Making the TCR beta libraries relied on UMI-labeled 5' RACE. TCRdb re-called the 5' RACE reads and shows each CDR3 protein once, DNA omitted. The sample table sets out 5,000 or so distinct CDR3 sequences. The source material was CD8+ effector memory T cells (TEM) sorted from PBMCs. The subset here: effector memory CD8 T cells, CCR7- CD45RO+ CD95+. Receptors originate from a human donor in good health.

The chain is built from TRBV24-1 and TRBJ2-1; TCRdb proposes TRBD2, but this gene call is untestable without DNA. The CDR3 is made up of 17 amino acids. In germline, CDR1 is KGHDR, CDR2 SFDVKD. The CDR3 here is CATSDTGLAGAYNEQFF.

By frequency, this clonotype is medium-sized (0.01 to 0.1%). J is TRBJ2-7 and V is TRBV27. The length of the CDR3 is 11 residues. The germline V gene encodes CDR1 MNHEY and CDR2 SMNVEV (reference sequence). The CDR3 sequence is CASSGRGQQYF.

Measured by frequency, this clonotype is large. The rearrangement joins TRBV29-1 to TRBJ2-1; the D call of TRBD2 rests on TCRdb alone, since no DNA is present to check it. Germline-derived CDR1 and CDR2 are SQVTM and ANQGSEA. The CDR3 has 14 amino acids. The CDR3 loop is CSAPPAGPWDEQFF.

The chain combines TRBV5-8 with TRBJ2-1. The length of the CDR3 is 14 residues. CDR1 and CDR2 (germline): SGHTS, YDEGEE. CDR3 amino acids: CASSSNTGDNEQFF.

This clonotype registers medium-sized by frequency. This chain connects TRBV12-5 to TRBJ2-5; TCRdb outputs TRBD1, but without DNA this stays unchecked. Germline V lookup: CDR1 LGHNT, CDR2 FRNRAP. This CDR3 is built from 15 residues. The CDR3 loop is CASGLAGTGLSTQYF.

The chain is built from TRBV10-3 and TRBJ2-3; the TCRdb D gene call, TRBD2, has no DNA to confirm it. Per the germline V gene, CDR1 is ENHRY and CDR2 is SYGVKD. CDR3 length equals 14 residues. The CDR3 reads CAIGRGAFTDTQYF.

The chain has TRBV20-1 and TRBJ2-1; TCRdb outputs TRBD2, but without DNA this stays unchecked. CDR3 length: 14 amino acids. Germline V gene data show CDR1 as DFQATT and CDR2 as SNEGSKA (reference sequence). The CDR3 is CSAFSGTKYNEQFF.

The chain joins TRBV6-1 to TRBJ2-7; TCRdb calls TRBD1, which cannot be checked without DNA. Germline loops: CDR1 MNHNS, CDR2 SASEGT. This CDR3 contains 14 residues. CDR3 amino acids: CASEIAGEGDEQYF.